The 27 T cell receptor beta chains presented below share a single source sample, sequenced in a study of response to subunit inactivated influenza vaccine. TCRdb itself ran the RT-PCR reads through MiXCR, one entry per CDR3 protein. Of roughly 520,000 distinct CDR3 sequences in the sample, about 25% were seen once. The sample here was CD4+ T cells sorted from PBMCs, taken roughly 5 days after vaccination. The receptors stem from a man aged 45-65 years who received an inactivated influenza vaccine.

The genes are TRBV29-1 and TRBJ1-1, with no clear D. V dropped 4 bases and J dropped 1 base, with 16 bases sitting between them. The CDR3 totals 15 residues. The germline gives CDR1 SQVTM, CDR2 ANQGSEA. The CDR3 loop reads CSVVGMAEENTEAFF. The CDR3 nucleotides read TGCAGCGTTGTAGGCATGGCCGAGGAGAACACTGAAGCTTTCTTT.

This clonotype came up many times. In nucleotides, the CDR3 is TGCAGTGCGGCCGTTGAGACCCAGTACTTC. Its translation is CSAAVETQYF. This rearrangement joins TRBV20-1 to TRBJ2-5; no firm D call. Trimming stripped 6 bases from V and 5 bases from J, with 7 bases between. CDR3 length: 10 amino acids. The germline gives CDR1 DFQATT, CDR2 SNEGSKA (reference sequence).

The V and J genes are TRBV7-3 and TRBJ2-1, with D perhaps TRBD1 or TRBD2 (5 bases each). V dropped 5 bases and J dropped 4 bases, with 18 bases sitting between them. Germline V gene lookup returns CDR1 SGHTA and CDR2 FQGTGA. CDR3 length equals 16 residues. Here the CDR3 DNA reads TGTGCCAGCAGCGCAAACCTGGGGGTTAGGTACAATGAGCAGTTCTTC. This sequence encodes CASSANLGVRYNEQFF. The entire variable domain, with the rest obtained from reference TRBV7-3 and TRBJ2-1, is as follows: GAGVSQTPSNKVTEKGKYVELRCDPISGHTALYWYRQSLGQGPEFLIYFQGTGAADDSGLPNDRFFAVRPEGSVSTLKIQRTERGDSAVYLCASSANLGVRYNEQFFGPGTRLTVL.

This clonotype was counted a few times. The CDR3 DNA is TGTGCCAGCAGCTTAGACGACGGGTGGATGGGTTATGGCTACACCTTC. It encodes CASSLDDGWMGYGYTF. The chain couples TRBV7-2 to TRBJ1-2; D ambiguous. CDR1 SGHTA and CDR2 FQGNSA come from the germline V gene. CDR3 length: 16 amino acids. Trimming removed 1 base from V and 5 bases from J, with 17 bases in between.

The V and J genes are TRBV28 and TRBJ2-1; 12 nucleotides align to TRBD2. Trimming at V came to 4 bases and at J to 8 bases, leaving 9 bases not matched to a gene. This CDR3 spans 16 amino acids. The germline V gene encodes CDR1 MDHEN and CDR2 SYDVKM. CDR3 amino acids: CASSSPTSGRLDEQFF. CDR3 nucleotide sequence: TGTGCCAGCAGTTCCCCCACTAGCGGGAGGTTGGATGAGCAGTTCTTC.

This clonotype was seen a few times. The rearrangement joins TRBV18 to TRBJ2-7; possibly TRBD2 for D (5 bases). Per germline, CDR1 KGHSH and CDR2 LQKENI. V was shortened by 2 bases and J by 1 base, with 15 bases between the two germline ends. CDR3 size: 16 residues. CDR3 bases: TGTGCCAGCTCACCAAGTCTGCGAGGGCTATCCTACGAGCAGTACTTC. It codes for CASSPSLRGLSYEQYF. The whole variable domain, remainder taken from reference TRBV18 and TRBJ2-7, is NAGVMQNPRHLVRRRGQEARLRCSPMKGHSHVYWYRQLPEEGLKFMVYLQKENIIDESGMPKERFSAEFPKEGPSILRIQQVVRGDSAAYFCASSPSLRGLSYEQYFGPGTRLTVT.

This clonotype occurred many times. The chain uses TRBV6-5 and TRBJ2-1, with a possible D match to TRBD2 (6 bases). V was clipped by 4 bases and J by 0 bases, with 13 bases between them. This CDR3 is 16 amino acids long. Germline CDR1 reads MNHEY; CDR2 reads SVGAGI. The CDR3 spells CASSFGGTSSYNEQFF. The CDR3 DNA reads TGTGCCAGCAGTTTCGGAGGGACGAGCTCCTACAATGAGCAGTTCTTC.

The gene calls are TRBV20-1 and TRBJ2-3, with 7 bases that match TRBD2. The CDR3 spans 17 residues. The germline V gene has CDR1 DFQATT and CDR2 SNEGSKA (reference sequence). The J segment lost 4 bases and the V segment lost 6 bases, leaving 19 bases of the junction unmatched. CDR3 sequence (DNA): TGCAGTGCCACCAAACAGAGCCCTGGACTAGAAGCAGATACGCAGTATTTT. Its translation is CSATKQSPGLEADTQYF.

The V gene is TRBV7-9, the J gene TRBJ2-3; maybe TRBD2 (5 bases). Trimming took off 5 bases at V and 6 bases at J, with 21 bases between the two ends. The CDR3 consists of 16 residues. Germline CDR1 reads SEHNR; CDR2 reads FQNEAQ (reference sequence). CDR3 nucleotides: TGTGCCAGCAGCCACTCACTGAAGGCGAGGGTGGATACGCAGTATTTT. Translation: CASSHSLKARVDTQYF.

The rearrangement links TRBV21-1 to TRBJ2-3; the table's D call, TRBD1, was not checked against the DNA. TRBV21-1 is marked as a pseudogene. The CDR3 runs 16 residues. CDR3 sequence reads: CASSKDETGRTDTQYF. CDR3 DNA: TGTGCCAGCAGCAAAGATGAGACAGGTCGCACAGATACGCAGTATTTT.

The genes are TRBV7-8 and TRBJ2-7, with 12 bases that match TRBD1. The CDR3 is made up of 17 amino acids. V lost 2 bases, J lost 3 bases, and 8 bases stayed unmatched. Germline V gene lookup returns CDR1 SGHVS and CDR2 FQNEAQ. The DNA for the CDR3 is TGTGCCAGCAGCTTAATAGGGACAGGGGGCGCCTTCTACGAGCAGTACTTC. Its protein product is CASSLIGTGGAFYEQYF.

The J gene is TRBJ2-2, the V gene TRBV5-5, with D hard to call. Germline V lookup: CDR1 SGHKS, CDR2 YYEKEE (reference sequence). V was pared by 1 base and J by 4 bases, with 8 bases between. The CDR3 spans 14 residues. This chain's CDR3 is CASSLPGFTGELFF. The CDR3 bases are TGTGCCAGCAGCTTGCCCGGGTTCACCGGGGAGCTGTTTTTT.

This clonotype was counted only a few times. The chain is built from TRBV19 and TRBJ1-1; D unresolved. Per germline, CDR1 LNHDA and CDR2 SQIVND (reference sequence). V shed 6 bases and J shed 0 bases, with 14 bases lying between them. CDR3 length equals 15 residues. CDR3 sequence reads: CASRVGDGMNTEAFF. Written as DNA, the CDR3 is TGTGCCAGTAGGGTTGGAGACGGAATGAACACTGAAGCTTTCTTT.

Here the CDR3 reads CASKGQYEQYF. CDR3 nucleotides: TGTGCCAGCAAGGGGCAGTACGAGCAGTACTTC. The chain links TRBV27 to TRBJ2-7, with D possibly TRBD1 on 5 matching bases. The V end lost 7 bases, the J end lost 4 bases, and 8 bases lay between the germline ends. The CDR3 is 11 amino acids. The germline V gene has CDR1 MNHEY and CDR2 SMNVEV (reference sequence).

The chain uses TRBV5-1 and TRBJ2-7; TRBD2 might be the D (6 bases). The V gene's germline CDR1 is SGHRS and CDR2 YFSETQ. This CDR3 region has 15 residues. Trimming shortened V by 0 bases and J by 2 bases, and 12 bases separated the two germline ends. CDR3 in DNA: TGCGCCAGCAGCTTGGCCCAGCGGGCTACCTACGAGCAGTACTTC. As protein: CASSLAQRATYEQYF.

The V call is TRBV11-2, the J call TRBJ2-3, with D tentatively TRBD1 (6 bases). V shed 4 bases and J shed 0 bases, with 11 bases lying between them. This CDR3 has 15 amino acids. The germline V gene encodes CDR1 SGHAT and CDR2 FQNNGV. CDR3 amino acids: CASSSIGGSTDTQYF. DNA of the CDR3: TGTGCCAGCAGCTCCATAGGGGGTAGCACAGATACGCAGTATTTT.

This rearrangement joins TRBV6-1 to TRBJ1-2; TRBD1 is a possible D gene (6 bases). CDR1 and CDR2 (germline): MNHNS, SASEGT. V was trimmed by 10 bases and J by 4 bases, leaving 25 bases between them. The CDR3 consists of 16 residues. CDR3 sequence reads: CATNRHGRGGFYGYTF. The CDR3 coding sequence is TGTGCCACCAACAGGCACGGGAGAGGGGGATTCTATGGCTACACCTTC.

V gene TRBV11-2 combines with J gene TRBJ1-1, with D unclear. Trimming took 4 bases from V and 5 from J, leaving 11 bases between them. The germline CDR1 and CDR2 sequences are SGHAT and FQNNGV. The CDR3 extends over 13 amino acids. CDR3: CASSSPLGTEAFF. CDR3 in DNA: TGTGCCAGCAGCTCCCCCCTTGGAACTGAAGCTTTCTTT.

This clonotype has just one count. The V call is TRBV20-1, the J call TRBJ1-1; D is uncertain. V lost 6 bases and J 2 bases, leaving 10 bases between the germline ends. This CDR3 region has 12 residues. CDR1 is DFQATT, CDR2 SNEGSKA, per germline (reference sequence). In nucleotides, the CDR3 is TGCAGTGCCCCCCAGTTAAACACTGAAGCTTTCTTT. It yields the protein CSAPQLNTEAFF.

This clonotype turned up a few times. CDR3 coding DNA: TGTGCCAGCAGCGTAGATCACAAGAACACTGAAGCTTTCTTT. It is translated as CASSVDHKNTEAFF. The rearrangement uses TRBV9 and TRBJ1-1; D uncertain. Germline CDR1 is SGDLS and CDR2 is YYNGEE. V was cut by 0 bases and J by 1 base, with 7 bases left in between. The CDR3 runs 14 residues.

V usage is TRBV5-1 and J usage is TRBJ2-5, with 7 bases that match TRBD2. Germline loops: CDR1 SGHRS, CDR2 YFSETQ. The CDR3 has 15 amino acids. V trimming: 1 base; J trimming: 2 bases; junction bases outside the gene matches: 5. This chain's CDR3 is CASSLMRTSQETQYF. The CDR3 DNA follows: TGCGCCAGCAGCTTGATGAGGACTAGTCAAGAGACCCAGTACTTC. Variable domain in full (rest from reference TRBV5-1 and TRBJ2-5): KAGVTQTPRYLIKTRGQQVTLSCSPISGHRSVSWYQQTPGQGLQFLFEYFSETQRNKGNFPGRFSGRQFSNSRSEMNVSTLELGDSALYLCASSLMRTSQETQYFGPGTRLLVL.

The chain combines TRBV5-1 with TRBJ1-1; the D gene is possibly TRBD1 (5 bases). This CDR3 is 15 amino acids long. CDR1 and CDR2 (germline): SGHRS, YFSETQ. Trimming removed 3 bases at V and 3 bases at J, with 15 bases between. The CDR3 DNA sequence: TGCGCCAGCAGCTCCCCGGGGGAGGGATACACTGAAGCTTTCTTT. This codes for CASSSPGEGYTEAFF.

The rearrangement joins TRBV20-1 to TRBJ1-1; the match to TRBD1 covers 7 bases. This CDR3 spans 13 amino acids. Germline lookup yields CDR1 DFQATT and CDR2 SNEGSKA (reference sequence). V shed 6 bases, J shed 3 bases, and the junction held 7 bases outside the gene matches. CDR3 sequence reads: CSATRQGDTEAFF. In DNA, the CDR3 is TGCAGTGCCACCCGACAGGGTGACACTGAAGCTTTCTTT.

This chain joins TRBV7-2 and TRBJ2-1; D gene ambiguous. The CDR3 is 14 residues long. The V end was cut by 3 bases, the J end by 9 bases, with 15 bases between. Germline V gene sequence: CDR1 SGHTA, CDR2 FQGNSA. The CDR3 nucleotides are TGTGCCAGCAGCTTTTACCGACGTGACGGTGAGCAGTTCTTC. As protein: CASSFYRRDGEQFF.

The chain recombines TRBV6-2 or TRBV6-3 with TRBJ2-5; tentatively, D is TRBD1 (5 bases). CDR1 is MNHEY and CDR2 is SVGEGT in the germline V gene. The V end lost 2 bases, the J end lost 4 bases, and 11 bases lay between the germline ends. CDR3 length: 14 amino acids. The CDR3 region has the DNA TGTGCCAGCAGTTACAGGGGTCGTGGAGAGACCCAGTACTTC. It yields the protein CASSYRGRGETQYF.

This clonotype has just a few counts. The V and J genes are TRBV6-1 and TRBJ1-5; D unclear. In germline, CDR1 is MNHNS, CDR2 SASEGT. The CDR3 is made up of 16 amino acids. Trimming shortened V by 6 bases and J by 2 bases, and 17 bases separated the two germline ends. The chain's CDR3 is CASRLKPGVGNQPQHF. CDR3 DNA: TGTGCCAGCAGGCTCAAACCCGGCGTGGGCAATCAGCCCCAGCATTTT.

This clonotype was counted between two and nine times. The V and J genes are TRBV12-3 or TRBV12-4 and TRBJ1-5, with D perhaps TRBD1 (6 bases). The CDR3 runs 15 residues. Trimming removed 2 bases from V and 6 bases from J, with 14 bases in between. CDR3 nucleotides: TGTGCCAGCAGTTTAAACAGGGAAAAGAGTCAGCCCCAGCATTTT. Protein sequence: CASSLNREKSQPQHF.